This TCR beta chain is drawn from a study of beta chain features in type 1 diabetes. The wider study: Age and gender were similar between patients and healthy donors, as were cell yields.

Germline V gene sequence: CDR1 LGHNA, CDR2 YSLEER. This CDR3 has 15 residues. The V and J ends lost 3 bases and 7 bases, in that order; junction bases with no gene match: 5. As every portion of the isolated RNA was reverse transcribed, the sequencing read expressed TCRB transcripts. Profiled with immunoSEQ multiplex PCR; TCRdb holds only in-frame clones, not every one. The sample has 430,000 or so clones; roughly an eighth are singletons. Study-wide findings and caveats: All four CD4+ subsets of Type 1 diabetes patients contained TCRB CDR3s that were moderately but significantly shorter. PCR might pick shorter templates more often, in the same way for patients and controls.

Sorted populations all exceeded 98% purity. Notes on this clone: The antigen remains undetermined.

The sequenced sample was naive CD4+ T cells from blood. The chain is built from TRBV4-3 and TRBJ2-3; TRBD2 matches at 12 bases. This sequence was found in a young woman in good health. The CDR3 is CASSHLAGGENTQYF. DNA for the CDR3: TGCGCCAGCAGCCACCTAGCGGGAGGGGAAAATACGCAGTATTTT.